Sequencing of this TCR beta chain was carried out in a study of blood T cells in healthy people across ages. A second 7 to 11 cycle PCR used barcoded and J-beta primers. TCRdb independently ran MiXCR on the 5' RACE reads; one entry per CDR3 protein. In the table there are roughly 830,000 distinct CDR3 sequences, less than 80% of which are singletons. Details on this clonotype: Antigen unknown.

Isolation per sample recovered at least 6 million PBMCs. The germline CDR1 and CDR2 sequences are LGHNA and YSLEER. This CDR3 has 12 residues. Trimming stripped 0 bases from V and 6 bases from J, with 4 bases between. Study-wide points: Per million T cells, TCR beta diversity dropped about linearly as age rose.

The sequencing sample was made of blood. V and J are TRBV4-3 and TRBJ2-3; D call uncertain. This receptor was obtained from a man in his thirties or forties in good health. The CDR3 is CASSQEGDTQYF. CDR3 DNA sequence: TGCGCCAGCAGCCAAGAAGGCGATACGCAGTATTTT.